The present T cell receptor (beta chain) was sequenced within a study of cytomegalovirus exposure and HLA in healthy donors. In the PCR, 60 Vbeta and 13 Jbeta primers were used. Profiling relied on immunoSEQ multiplex PCR, and the TCRdb table lists in-frame clones only, not all of them. Of 200,000 to 300,000 clones in the sample, 80% to 90% were seen once. The sample was PBMCs. The sequence came from a woman between 40 and 50 years old in good health and CMV-seropositive.

The DNA of the CDR3 is TGTGCCATCAGCCCCCGGGACTACAATGAGCAGTTCTTC. This encodes CAISPRDYNEQFF. V and J are TRBV10-3 and TRBJ2-1; the D gene is possibly TRBD2 (5 bases). Germline loops: CDR1 ENHRY, CDR2 SYGVKD. This CDR3 is built from 13 residues. V was trimmed by 6 bases and J by 3 bases, leaving 9 bases between them.